The 27 T cell receptor beta chains presented below share a single source sample, sequenced in a study of T cell changes during pregnancy in multiple sclerosis. Assay used: immunoSEQ multiplex PCR; TCRdb lists only in-frame clones, some missing. The repertoire holds about 40,000 clones, with around 94% as singletons. The material sequenced was peripheral blood, taken in the third trimester of pregnancy. Receptors originate from a female donor with multiple sclerosis, enrolled in a pregnancy study.

The chain uses TRBV9 and TRBJ1-3; no clear D. The CDR3 totals 17 residues. V was trimmed by 0 bases and J by 0 bases, leaving 13 bases between them. Germline V CDR1 and CDR2: SGDLS, YYNGEE. CDR3 in amino acids: CASSVANAGLSGNTIYF. DNA of the CDR3: TGTGCCAGCAGCGTAGCTAATGCAGGCCTCTCTGGAAACACCATATATTTT.

The V gene is TRBV11-2, the J gene TRBJ2-1, with 13 bases that match TRBD2. CDR1 and CDR2 (germline): SGHAT, FQNNGV. Trimming took 7 bases from V and 8 from J; bases not matched to a gene: 8. The CDR3 totals 15 residues. CDR3 bases: TGTGCCAGCATCGGGACTAGCGGGAAGGTATATGAGCAGTTCTTC. This sequence encodes CASIGTSGKVYEQFF.

This chain uses TRBV9 with TRBJ1-4; D is perhaps TRBD1 (5 bases). Germline assignment: CDR1 SGDLS and CDR2 YYNGEE. The CDR3 is 15 residues long. The V end was cut by 0 bases, the J end by 8 bases, with 14 bases between. The CDR3 DNA is TGTGCCAGCAGCGTAGAGGGGCTGACACACGAAAAACTGTTTTTT. Translating it yields CASSVEGLTHEKLFF. The entire variable domain, with the rest obtained from reference TRBV9 and TRBJ1-4, is as follows: DSGVTQTPKHLITATGQRVTLRCSPRSGDLSVYWYQQSLDQGLQFLIQYYNGEERAKGNILERFSAQQFPDLHSELNLSSLELGDSALYFCASSVEGLTHEKLFFGSGTQLSVL.

Here the CDR3 DNA reads TGTGCCAGCAGTTACTCAGGTAGCGCTGGGGCCAACGTCCTGACTTTC. It translates to CASSYSGSAGANVLTF. The gene calls are TRBV6-5 and TRBJ2-6; a weak D match, TRBD2 (5 bases). The CDR3 contains 16 residues. The ends were cut back, 0 bases at V and 2 bases at J, with 8 bases in the middle. Germline V gives CDR1 MNHEY, CDR2 SVGAGI.

CDR3 loop: CASRGLSSVHGYTF. The CDR3 coding sequence is TGTGCCAGCAGGGGGCTCTCATCGGTGCATGGCTACACCTTC. The rearrangement links TRBV7-2 to TRBJ1-2, with a tentative D call TRBD1 (5 bases). Trimming cost V 6 bases and J 6 bases, with 17 bases left between them. The CDR3 sequence is 14 residues long. Germline loops: CDR1 SGHTA, CDR2 FQGNSA.

V is TRBV19 and J is TRBJ2-5; 7 bases align to TRBD2. Germline V gene data show CDR1 as LNHDA and CDR2 as SQIVND (reference sequence). The CDR3 extends over 14 amino acids. Unmatched junction bases numbered 6, after V lost 5 bases and J lost 3 bases. The CDR3 bases are TGTGCCAGTAGTCTCGGGACTACCAAAGAGACCCAGTACTTC. It codes for CASSLGTTKETQYF.

The rearrangement joins TRBV19 to TRBJ2-7; 8 positions agree with TRBD2. V lost 10 bases and J lost 0; bases outside the gene matches: 5. Germline CDR1 reads LNHDA; CDR2 reads SQIVND (reference sequence). The CDR3 runs 13 residues. CDR3 coding DNA: TGTGCCACCGAGACTAGCGACTCCTACGAGCAGTACTTC. Encoded protein: CATETSDSYEQYF. Using reference TRBV19 and TRBJ2-7 for the parts outside the CDR3, the full variable domain is DGGITQSPKYLFRKEGQNVTLSCEQNLNHDAMYWYRQDPGQGLRLIYYSQIVNDFQKGDIAEGYSVSREKKESFPLTVTSAQKNPTAFYLCATETSDSYEQYFGPGTRLTVT.

The chain combines TRBV9 with TRBJ2-1; D gene uncertain. The ends were cut back, 4 bases at V and 7 bases at J, with 6 bases in the middle. Germline CDR1 is SGDLS and CDR2 is YYNGEE. The CDR3 consists of 11 residues. CDR3 nucleotide sequence: TGTGCCAGCAGCACTCCAAATGAGCAGTTCTTC. It codes for CASSTPNEQFF.

V usage is TRBV7-2 and J usage is TRBJ2-1; TRBD2 agrees at 11 bases. Germline lookup yields CDR1 SGHTA and CDR2 FQGNSA. The CDR3 has 17 amino acids. The ends lost 5 bases at V and 4 bases at J; junction bases unmatched: 10. The CDR3 sequence is CASSALAGVATYNEQFF. Here the CDR3 DNA reads TGTGCCAGCAGCGCACTAGCGGGGGTCGCAACTTACAATGAGCAGTTCTTC.

The rearrangement uses TRBV9 and TRBJ2-2; unclear D gene. CDR3 length: 14 amino acids. CDR1 SGDLS and CDR2 YYNGEE come from the germline V gene. V was trimmed by 1 base and J by 0 bases, leaving 4 bases between them. For the CDR3, the DNA is TGTGCCAGCAGCGTATCCACGAACACCGGGGAGCTGTTTTTT. Translation: CASSVSTNTGELFF. The complete variable domain, with remaining parts taken from reference TRBV9 and TRBJ2-2, reads DSGVTQTPKHLITATGQRVTLRCSPRSGDLSVYWYQQSLDQGLQFLIQYYNGEERAKGNILERFSAQQFPDLHSELNLSSLELGDSALYFCASSVSTNTGELFFGEGSRLTVL.

This chain uses TRBV4-3 with TRBJ2-2; a possible D gene is TRBD2 (5 bases). The length of the CDR3 is 19 residues. V gave up 0 bases and J gave up 7 bases, with 24 bases separating them. Germline loops: CDR1 LGHNA, CDR2 YSLEER. The CDR3: CASSQDNPGGVGIHGELFF. The DNA for the CDR3 is TGCGCCAGCAGCCAAGATAATCCAGGAGGCGTGGGGATACACGGGGAGCTGTTTTTT.

J is TRBJ2-7 and V is TRBV19; D gene uncertain. The V gene's germline CDR1 is LNHDA and CDR2 SQIVND (reference sequence). The CDR3 is made up of 14 amino acids. V lost 4 bases and J lost 2, with 12 bases in between. The CDR3 DNA reads TGTGCCAGTAGTAGAGACTTGGAGACCTACGAGCAGTACTTC. Translating it yields CASSRDLETYEQYF.

The chain combines TRBV28 with TRBJ2-1, with a possible D match to TRBD2 (6 bases). V was pared by 5 bases and J by 7 bases, with 9 bases between. The V gene's germline CDR1 is MDHEN and CDR2 SYDVKM. The CDR3 loop spans 12 amino acids. CDR3: CASSRLGNEQFF. In nucleotides, the CDR3 is TGTGCCAGCAGTCGACTAGGGAATGAGCAGTTCTTC.

The J gene is TRBJ2-7, the V gene TRBV7-8; TRBD2 agrees at 10 bases. V dropped 6 bases and J dropped 2; count of bases not matched to a gene: 16. Germline CDR1 is SGHVS and CDR2 is FQNEAQ. The CDR3 consists of 18 residues. CDR3 region: CASSREASGGASTYEQYF. CDR3 DNA sequence: TGTGCCAGCAGTCGAGAGGCCAGCGGGGGGGCCTCCACCTACGAGCAGTACTTC.

The genes are TRBV7-9 and TRBJ2-5; TRBD1 aligns across 7 bases. CDR3 length: 18 amino acids. Germline V gene data show CDR1 as SEHNR and CDR2 as FQNEAQ (reference sequence). J was trimmed by 1 base and V by 4 bases; bases with no gene match: 15. CDR3 sequence: CASSSAPKTRDSQETQYF. The DNA for the CDR3 is TGTGCCAGCAGCTCCGCGCCCAAGACCCGGGACAGCCAAGAGACCCAGTACTTC.

In its sample, this clone was seen once. Written as DNA, the CDR3 is TGTGCCAGCAGCTCACAACAGGACGTGAACACTGAAGCTTTCTTT. Its protein is CASSSQQDVNTEAFF. V gene TRBV7-9 combines with J gene TRBJ1-1; maybe TRBD1 (5 bases). Trimming removed 4 bases from V and 0 bases from J, with 12 bases in between. The CDR3 loop spans 15 amino acids. The germline V gene has CDR1 SEHNR and CDR2 FQNEAQ (reference sequence).

The V gene is TRBV25-1, the J gene TRBJ2-4, with 11 nucleotides matching TRBD2. V shed 4 bases, J shed 6 bases, and the junction held 5 bases outside the gene matches. From germline, CDR1 is MGHDK and CDR2 SYGVNS. CDR3 size: 15 residues. The chain's CDR3 is CASSALAGGPNIQYF. CDR3 sequence (DNA): TGTGCCAGCAGTGCCTTAGCGGGAGGGCCAAACATTCAGTACTTC.

The chain uses TRBV7-2 and TRBJ2-1, with D maybe TRBD2 (5 bases). CDR3 length: 15 amino acids. The V end lost 5 bases, the J end lost 5 bases, and 16 bases lay between the germline ends. From germline, CDR1 is SGHTA and CDR2 FQGNSA. The DNA of the CDR3 is TGTGCCAGCAGCCCCTTGGAGGAGGATGACAATGAGCAGTTCTTC. This encodes CASSPLEEDDNEQFF.

J is TRBJ1-1 and V is TRBV11-3; D remains ambiguous. There are 14 residues in the CDR3. V was clipped by 5 bases and J by 6 bases, with 16 bases between them. Germline V CDR1 and CDR2: SGHNT, YENEEA. CDR3 protein: CASSRRDIRPEAFF. The CDR3 DNA is TGTGCCAGCAGCCGGAGGGATATCAGGCCTGAAGCTTTCTTT.

The chain couples TRBV6-5 to TRBJ2-7, with a possible D match to TRBD1 (5 bases). The CDR3 has 15 amino acids. Germline V gene data show CDR1 as MNHEY and CDR2 as SVGAGI. The V and J ends lost 3 bases and 0 bases respectively, with 12 bases between them. The CDR3 region is CASSYGSGSSYEQYF. The CDR3 DNA is TGTGCCAGCAGTTATGGGTCAGGGTCCTCCTACGAGCAGTACTTC.

V usage is TRBV27 and J usage is TRBJ1-2; D remains ambiguous. Trimming removed 7 bases from V and 7 bases from J, with 16 bases in between. This CDR3 is 13 amino acids long. The germline V gene encodes CDR1 MNHEY and CDR2 SMNVEV (reference sequence). The CDR3: CASKKEGSGGYTF. In DNA, the CDR3 is TGTGCCAGCAAGAAGGAGGGATCGGGTGGCTACACCTTC.

The chain uses TRBV29-1 and TRBJ2-7; 7 nucleotides line up with TRBD2. Germline CDR1 SQVTM, CDR2 ANQGSEA. The CDR3 extends over 12 amino acids. Germline trimming cut 4 bases from V and 4 bases from J; bases unmatched to any gene: 4. The CDR3 nucleotides read TGCAGCGTTGGGGAGGGTACTTACGAGCAGTACTTC. Its translation: CSVGEGTYEQYF.

The V call is TRBV29-1, the J call TRBJ2-2, with D possibly being TRBD2 (6 bases). Germline CDR1 and CDR2: SQVTM and ANQGSEA. The CDR3 extends over 15 amino acids. V was clipped by 2 bases and J by 1 base, with 11 bases between them. In nucleotides, the CDR3 is TGCAGCGTTGAAAGGGCGGGGAAGAACACCGGGGAGCTGTTTTTT. This translates into CSVERAGKNTGELFF.

The chain recombines TRBV7-6 with TRBJ2-5, with 7 nucleotides matching TRBD2. V lost 1 base to trimming and J lost 5 bases; unmatched junction nucleotides: 7. Germline values: CDR1 SGHVS, CDR2 FNYEAQ. The CDR3 extends over 15 amino acids. For the CDR3, the DNA is TGTGCCAGCAGCTTAGGTGGCGGGGGAGGGGAGACCCAGTACTTC. Amino acids: CASSLGGGGGETQYF.

V and J are TRBV27 and TRBJ2-1, with D unresolved. Trimming took off 5 bases at V and 6 bases at J, with 8 bases between the two ends. The CDR3 has 12 residues. The V gene's germline CDR1 is MNHEY and CDR2 SMNVEV (reference sequence). The CDR3 region is CASSHPSNEQFF. The DNA of the CDR3 is TGTGCCAGCAGTCACCCCAGCAATGAGCAGTTCTTC.

With respect to this clone: At one end the junction does not follow the germline gene, possibly because of a read error. The rearrangement uses TRBV6-6 and TRBJ1-1; 8 nucleotides line up with TRBD1. Germline CDR1 is MNHNY and CDR2 is SVGAGI (reference sequence). This CDR3 has 15 residues. CDR3 coding DNA: TGTGCCAGCAGTTCTACGGACAGGGAGAACACTAAAGCTTTCTTT. The encoded protein is CASSSTDRENTKAFF.

CDR3 in DNA: TGTGCCAGCAGTCCCGGGAGGCAGCGGGGCTACACCTTC. Amino acids: CASSPGRQRGYTF. The chain joins TRBV6-5 to TRBJ1-2; D remains ambiguous. Trimming shortened V by 5 bases and J by 8 bases, and 15 bases separated the two germline ends. Germline values: CDR1 MNHEY, CDR2 SVGAGI. This CDR3 region has 13 residues.